This T cell receptor beta chain was sequenced during a study of chemoradiotherapy in HPV16-positive cancers. From germline, CDR1 is LNHDA and CDR2 SQIVND (reference sequence). This CDR3 is built from 14 residues. V shed 8 bases, J shed 5 bases, and the junction held 9 bases outside the gene matches. Study findings and constraints: Only a couple of HPV16-positive patients supplied the functional HPV-specificity definition.

Sequencing was performed with immunoSEQ multiplex PCR; in TCRdb, only in-frame clones are kept and a portion is missing. This table holds fewer than 40,000 clones, more than 75% found once. Worth noting for this clone: The antigen is undetermined.

V gene TRBV19 combines with J gene TRBJ1-5; the match to TRBD1 covers 7 bases. The TCR sequence derives from a human donor with HPV-associated anogenital cancer. The source was blood, collected from a patient who underwent chemoradiotherapy. Here the CDR3 DNA reads TGTGCCAGTCGGGAGGGGGCGACGTATCAGCCCCAGCATTTT. Protein product: CASREGATYQPQHF.